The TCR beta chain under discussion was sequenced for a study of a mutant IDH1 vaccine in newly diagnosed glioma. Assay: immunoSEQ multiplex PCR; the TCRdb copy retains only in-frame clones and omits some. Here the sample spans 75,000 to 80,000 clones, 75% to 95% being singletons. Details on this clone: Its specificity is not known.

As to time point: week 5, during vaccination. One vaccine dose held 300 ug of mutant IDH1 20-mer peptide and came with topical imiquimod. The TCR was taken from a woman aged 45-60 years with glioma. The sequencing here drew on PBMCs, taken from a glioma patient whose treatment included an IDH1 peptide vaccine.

The CDR3 loop is CASVGRQSLGYTF. DNA for the CDR3: TGTGCCAGTGTTGGGCGACAGTCGCTCGGCTACACCTTC. The chain joins TRBV19 to TRBJ1-2; a possible D gene is TRBD1 (5 bases). This CDR3 is built from 13 residues. In germline, CDR1 is LNHDA, CDR2 SQIVND (reference sequence). Trimming took 8 bases from V and 8 from J, leaving 18 bases between them.